This TCR beta chain was identified in a study of blood T cell repertoires in COVID-19. Across the whole study: COVID-19 samples collected from the United States, Italy and Spain covered acute and convalescent phases. PBMCs, B-cell-depleted T cells, or T cells provided the cDNA or gDNA that made up the material.

The CDR3 is 16 residues long. Per germline, CDR1 MDHEN and CDR2 SYDVKM. J gave up 3 bases and V 2 bases, and 3 bases lay outside the gene matches. Authors' processing steps: Reference gene primers were amplified, and this amplification served to estimate nucleated cell counts. The assay was immunoSEQ multiplex PCR, and TCRdb's table has in-frame clones only and misses some. V and J calls and clone size are as listed in that table; D and trimming were resolved from the DNA. In the table there are under 200,000 clones, roughly 84% of which are singletons. The rearrangement joins TRBV28 to TRBJ1-3; TRBD1 matches 11 bases. The sequencing sample was made of peripheral blood. This TCR derives from an elderly woman with acute or convalescent COVID-19. The CDR3 region has the DNA TGTGCCAGCAGTTTAGGGGACAGGGGGTTTGGAAACACCATATATTTT. Translation gives CASSLGDRGFGNTIYF. Based on the CDR3 plus reference TRBV28 and TRBJ1-3, the full variable domain is DVKVTQSSRYLVKRTGEKVFLECVQDMDHENMFWYRQDPGLGLRLIYFSYDVKMKEKGDIPEGYSVSREKKERFSLILESASTNQTSMYLCASSLGDRGFGNTIYFGEGSWLTVV.